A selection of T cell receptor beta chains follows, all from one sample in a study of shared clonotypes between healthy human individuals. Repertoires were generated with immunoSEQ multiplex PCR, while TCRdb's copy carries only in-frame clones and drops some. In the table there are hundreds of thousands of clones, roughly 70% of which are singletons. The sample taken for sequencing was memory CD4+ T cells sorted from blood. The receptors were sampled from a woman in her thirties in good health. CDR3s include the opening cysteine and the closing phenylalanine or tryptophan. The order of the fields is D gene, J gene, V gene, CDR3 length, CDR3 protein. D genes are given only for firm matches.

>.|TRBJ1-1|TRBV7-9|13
CASSSGVGTEAFF
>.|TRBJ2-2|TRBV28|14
CASSVPGYTGELFF
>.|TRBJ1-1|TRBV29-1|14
CSVDGNRVNTEAFF
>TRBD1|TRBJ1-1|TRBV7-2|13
CASSLTYAGQPIF
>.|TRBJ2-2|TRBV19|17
CASSERLNRGGAGELFF
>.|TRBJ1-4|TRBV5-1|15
CASSNREATNEKLFF
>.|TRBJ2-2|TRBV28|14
CASSLPDGTGELFF
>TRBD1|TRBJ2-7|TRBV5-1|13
CASKGQGLYEQYF
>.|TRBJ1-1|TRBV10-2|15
CASRREYLLNTEAFF
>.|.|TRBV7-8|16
CASSPSPGTAFYEQYF
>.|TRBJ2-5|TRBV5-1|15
CASSLRGDLQETQYF